A single sample gave rise to the 8 T cell receptor beta chains below, sequenced in a study of blood T cells in healthy people across ages. Through a sample-barcoded 5' primer and a J-beta primer mix, a second PCR was run for roughly 7 to 12 cycles. MiXCR was run by TCRdb on the 5' RACE reads, yielding one entry per CDR3 protein. The sample consists of about 1,400,000 distinct CDR3 sequences, approximately 38% of them appearing once. Sequencing used blood. The receptors were gathered from a woman aged 18-29 years in good health.

V usage is TRBV3-1 and J usage is TRBJ2-4, with a tentative D call TRBD2 (6 bases). Germline-derived CDR1 and CDR2 are LGHDT and YNNKEL (reference sequence). The germline V and J ends were trimmed by 1 base and 7 bases, with 14 bases remaining between them. This CDR3 region has 15 residues. The CDR3 nucleotides read TGTGCCAGCAGCCAAGGGGGCGGGGATTGGAACATTCAGTACTTC. It codes for CASSQGGGDWNIQYF.

This clonotype was detected only a few times. The chain recombines TRBV7-2 with TRBJ2-1; TRBD2 aligns across 10 bases. With 3 bases clipped from V and 8 bases from J, the junction kept 10 bases outside the gene matches. Germline V lookup: CDR1 SGHTA, CDR2 FQGNSA. CDR3 length: 16 amino acids. The CDR3 is CASSFGQAGGQDEQFF. DNA of the CDR3: TGTGCCAGCAGCTTCGGTCAAGCGGGAGGGCAAGATGAGCAGTTCTTC. Full variable domain (rest looked up from reference TRBV7-2 and TRBJ2-1): GAGVSQSPSNKVTEKGKDVELRCDPISGHTALYWYRQSLGQGLEFLIYFQGNSAPDKSGLPSDRFSAERTGGSVSTLTIQRTQQEDSAVYLCASSFGQAGGQDEQFFGPGTRLTVL.

This chain connects TRBV25-1 to TRBJ2-7; D not resolved. CDR1 is MGHDK and CDR2 is SYGVNS in the germline V gene. The CDR3 runs 13 residues. CDR3 nucleotides: TGTTCCCAACGACCTGAGAGCTCCTACGAGCAGTACTTC. As protein: CSQRPESSYEQYF.

This clonotype was detected a few times. This sequence joins TRBV6-1 and TRBJ1-2; a weak D match, TRBD1 (5 bases). This CDR3 has 18 amino acids. Trimming left V 6 bases short and J 5 bases short, with 28 bases between. The V gene's germline CDR1 is MNHNS and CDR2 SASEGT. The CDR3 bases are TGTGCCAGCAGAGGATTAATCGCTGGGATTCGGGGCGGTTATGGCTACACCTTC. This translates into CASRGLIAGIRGGYGYTF.

The J gene is TRBJ2-5, the V gene TRBV6-1; tentative D call: TRBD1 (5 bases). V lost 1 base and J 11 bases, leaving 41 bases between the germline ends. The germline V gene encodes CDR1 MNHNS and CDR2 SASEGT. CDR3 length: 22 amino acids. The chain's CDR3 is CASSEVLNIHQGRGIGRNEQYF. CDR3 coding DNA: TGTGCCAGCAGTGAAGTCCTTAACATCCATCAGGGCCGAGGTATCGGTCGCAATGAGCAGTACTTC.

The rearrangement joins TRBV6-1 to TRBJ1-5; no definite D call. V was cut by 6 bases and J by 6 bases, with 15 bases left in between. The V gene's germline CDR1 is MNHNS and CDR2 SASEGT. CDR3 length: 14 amino acids. CDR3 nucleotide sequence: TGTGCCAGCAGCCGGACCCAGGAGGGTCAGCCCCAGCATTTT. Translation gives CASSRTQEGQPQHF.

This rearrangement joins TRBV4-2 to TRBJ2-7; D assignment may be TRBD1 or TRBD2 (5 bases each). Germline lookup yields CDR1 LGHNA and CDR2 YNFKEQ. This CDR3 region has 16 residues. Trimming took 0 bases from V and 0 from J, leaving 12 bases between them. The CDR3 region is CASSQEGRDLSYEQYF. The CDR3 DNA is TGTGCCAGCAGCCAAGAGGGACGCGACCTCTCCTACGAGCAGTACTTC.

The chain couples TRBV2 to TRBJ1-2; 9 positions agree with TRBD1. The germline V gene encodes CDR1 SNHLY and CDR2 FYNNEI. V shed 8 bases and J 13 bases; nucleotides not matched to a gene: 8. This CDR3 is 11 amino acids long. CDR3 in amino acids: CASGDRDGFTF. DNA of the CDR3: TGTGCCAGCGGGGACAGGGATGGTTTCACCTTC.